The next 13 T cell receptor beta chains were all read from a single sample in a study of blood T cell repertoires in COVID-19 (dated by TCRdb to the early 2020s). Receptor libraries were prepared by the immunoSEQ multiplex PCR assay. The immuneACCESS repertoire file appears here via TCRdb, limited to in-frame rearrangements. These files lack a portion of the clones; in checked studies, under half of the deficit traces to unresolved V genes, and the cause of the others is not known. The sample includes fewer than 300,000 clones, with 80% to 85% observed a single time. Of the sample, around 3% falls within the top ten clones. Sequenced input: peripheral blood. These receptors were collected from a woman aged 60 to 75 with active or convalescent COVID-19.

The V and J genes are TRBV6-1 and TRBJ1-1; no clear D. Trimming left V 2 bases short and J 1 base short, with 5 bases between. The germline V gene encodes CDR1 MNHNS and CDR2 SASEGT. The CDR3 extends over 13 amino acids. DNA of the CDR3: TGTGCCAGCAGTGAACAGAAGAACACTGAAGCTTTCTTT. Its protein product is CASSEQKNTEAFF.

The CDR3 loop is CATSDFRGQGTQSSYNSPLHF. The CDR3 nucleotides read TGTGCCACCAGTGATTTTAGGGGACAGGGGACACAAAGCTCCTATAATTCACCCCTCCACTTT. The V call is TRBV24-1, the J call TRBJ1-6, with 10 positions matching TRBD1. This CDR3 contains 21 residues. The junction had 11 bases not matched to a gene; V was cut back by 1 base and J by 0 bases. CDR1 and CDR2 (germline): KGHDR, SFDVKD.

This clone came up a few times. The chain employs TRBV29-1 and TRBJ2-7; D is undetermined. The length of the CDR3 is 13 residues. The germline CDR1 and CDR2 sequences are SQVTM and ANQGSEA. Trimming removed 4 bases from V and 1 base from J, with 11 bases in between. CDR3 amino acids: CSVVAPPSYEQYF. In nucleotides, the CDR3 is TGCAGCGTTGTCGCGCCCCCATCCTACGAGCAGTACTTC.

The gene calls are TRBV11-2 and TRBJ1-1; D is possibly TRBD1 (5 bases). V gave up 1 base and J gave up 8 bases, with 11 bases separating them. The length of the CDR3 is 13 residues. Per germline, CDR1 SGHAT and CDR2 FQNNGV. The CDR3 sequence is CASSLGGTGEAFF. The CDR3 region has the DNA TGTGCCAGCAGCTTAGGCGGGACGGGCGAAGCTTTCTTT.

As for this clone: Other DNA sequences in this sample translate to the same CDR3. The rearrangement uses TRBV9 and TRBJ2-7, with 7 bases that match TRBD1. Germline V gene lookup returns CDR1 SGDLS and CDR2 YYNGEE. The CDR3 runs to 14 residues. The V gene end was trimmed by 0 bases and the J gene end by 2 bases; junction bases not matched to a gene: 2. This CDR3 reads CASSVGQGPYEQYF. In DNA form, the CDR3 reads TGTGCCAGCAGCGTAGGACAGGGTCCCTACGAGCAGTACTTC.

The chain links TRBV25-1 to TRBJ2-1; D uncertain. Germline loops: CDR1 MGHDK, CDR2 SYGVNS. Trimming took 0 bases from V and 0 from J, leaving 6 bases between them. The CDR3 runs 15 residues. This CDR3 is CASSEYGSSYNEQFF. As DNA, the CDR3 is TGTGCCAGCAGTGAATATGGCAGCTCCTACAATGAGCAGTTCTTC.

With regard to this clone: A read error may explain this, as a much larger clone is one base away. This chain connects TRBV6-1 to TRBJ1-1, with D possibly matching TRBD1 (6 bases). In germline, CDR1 is MNHNS, CDR2 SASEGT. Trimming removed 5 bases at V and 3 bases at J, with 10 bases between. The CDR3 runs to 13 residues. Written as DNA, the CDR3 is TGTGCCAGCAGTCCACAGGGAGACACTGAAGCTTTCTTT. As protein: CASSPQGDTEAFF.

The chain carries TRBV6-1 and TRBJ1-3; 7 bases map to TRBD1. Looked up from germline, CDR1 is MNHNS and CDR2 is SASEGT. The CDR3 spans 16 residues. The trim removed 2 bases at V and 4 bases at J, leaving 8 bases unmatched. The CDR3 loop is CASSEPQGTAGNTIYF. The CDR3 DNA reads as TGTGCCAGCAGTGAACCTCAGGGGACAGCCGGAAACACCATATATTTT.

The rearrangement uses TRBV7-2 and TRBJ1-5, with 9 bases lining up with TRBD1. Germline V CDR1 and CDR2: SGHTA, FQGNSA. The CDR3 loop spans 17 amino acids. After removal of 4 bases from V and 5 bases from J, the junction contained 12 bases not matched to a gene. The CDR3 DNA is TGTGCCAGCAGCTGGGCCTCGGGACAGGGTCTAGATCAGCCCCAGCATTTT. Protein sequence: CASSWASGQGLDQPQHF. Using reference TRBV7-2 and TRBJ1-5 for the parts outside the CDR3, the full variable domain is GAGVSQSPSNKVTEKGKDVELRCDPISGHTALYWYRQSLGQGLEFLIYFQGNSAPDKSGLPSDRFSAERTGGSVSTLTIQRTQQEDSAVYLCASSWASGQGLDQPQHFGDGTRLSIL.

The V call is TRBV5-5, the J call TRBJ1-2; 7 bases agree with TRBD1. V shed 2 bases and J 8 bases; nucleotides not matched to a gene: 6. The CDR3 consists of 13 residues. Germline V gene lookup returns CDR1 SGHKS and CDR2 YYEKEE (reference sequence). The CDR3 is CASSLQTGSGYTF. CDR3 coding DNA: TGTGCCAGCAGCTTACAGACAGGGAGCGGCTACACCTTC.

V usage is TRBV5-4 and J usage is TRBJ2-1; 10 positions match TRBD2. Germline lookup yields CDR1 SGHNT and CDR2 YYREEE (reference sequence). CDR3 length equals 15 residues. J was trimmed by 7 bases and V by 1 base; bases with no gene match: 5. The CDR3 protein is CASSLPSGGPNEQFF. DNA of the CDR3: TGTGCCAGCAGCTTGCCTAGCGGGGGCCCAAATGAGCAGTTCTTC.

Here the CDR3 reads CASSLAVGTGIFTEAFF. As DNA, the CDR3 is TGTGCCAGCAGCTTAGCGGTGGGGACAGGTATCTTCACTGAAGCTTTCTTT. V and J are TRBV7-9 and TRBJ1-1; 8 positions agree with TRBD1. The CDR3 length is 17 residues. Trimming at V came to 0 bases and at J to 4 bases, leaving 10 bases not matched to a gene. The germline V gene has CDR1 SEHNR and CDR2 FQNEAQ (reference sequence).

The chain employs TRBV19 and TRBJ2-3, with 7 bases matching TRBD2. This CDR3 is built from 16 residues. Germline-derived CDR1 and CDR2 are LNHDA and SQIVND (reference sequence). Trimming took 3 bases from V and 3 from J; bases not matched to a gene: 9. The CDR3 DNA reads as TGTGCCAGTAGTATGGGACTACGGGTTTATACAGATACGCAGTATTTT. Translating it yields CASSMGLRVYTDTQYF.